This T cell receptor (beta chain) was sequenced during a study of T cells in localized non-small cell lung cancer. Notes on the study in general: Only one tumor region was sequenced, so heterogeneity remains possible. In adjacent lung appeared a median approximately 61 of the top 100 tumor clones. In the blood, greater T cell density corresponded to longer overall survival.

As regards this clone: Its target is not known.

Profiling relied on immunoSEQ multiplex PCR, and the TCRdb table lists in-frame clones only, not all of them. The repertoire holds 65,000 to 95,000 clones, with around three quarters as singletons. The CDR3 length is 16 residues. Trimming at V came to 4 bases and at J to 8 bases, leaving 7 bases not matched to a gene. Per the germline V gene, CDR1 is MGHRA and CDR2 is YSYEKL. Sequences were derived from PBMCs, sampled before any cancer treatment. The receptor's source is a man aged 40-75 years with stage II squamous cell lung carcinoma. This chain uses TRBV4-1 with TRBJ2-1; 14 bases map to TRBD2. The CDR3 here is CASSLGTSGGWDEQFF. The CDR3, as DNA: TGCGCCAGCAGCCTAGGGACTAGCGGGGGATGGGATGAGCAGTTCTTC.